The sequence of this TCR beta chain was determined in a study of blood T cell repertoires in COVID-19. Study information: Sites across the United States, Italy and Spain contributed samples from acute and convalescent COVID-19. From T cells, B-cell-depleted T cells, or PBMCs came the material, which was cDNA or gDNA.

Trimming took 4 bases from V and 7 from J, leaving 18 bases between them. CDR1 SGHRS and CDR2 YFSETQ come from the germline V gene. The length of the CDR3 is 15 residues. This clone has only a few counts. Sequenced by immunoSEQ multiplex PCR; TCRdb stores in-frame clones only, minus some. The sample yields 61,000 or so clones, 70% to 85% seen once. Material for sequencing was peripheral blood. The receptor comes from an older woman with acute or convalescent COVID-19. The J gene is TRBJ2-1, the V gene TRBV5-1; tentative D call: TRBD1 (6 bases). CDR3 loop: CASSPSTQGDNEQFF. CDR3 coding DNA: TGCGCCAGCAGCCCTTCCACACAGGGCGATAATGAGCAGTTCTTC.